The 22 T cell receptor beta chains in this list originate from one sample, sequenced in a study of shared clonotypes between healthy human individuals. Naive CD8 cells, CD45RO-negative and positively selected for CCR7, excluded terminally differentiated effector memory CD45RA+ cells. Assay used: immunoSEQ multiplex PCR; TCRdb lists only in-frame clones, some missing. Of roughly 2,000,000 clones in the sample, less than 95% were seen once. The sequenced sample was naive CD8+ T cells sorted from blood. The receptors shown here come from a young man in good health.

This clone was counted a single time. The chain has TRBV27 and TRBJ1-3; D not certain. The CDR3 is 15 residues long. Trimming stripped 6 bases from V and 0 bases from J, with 12 bases between. CDR1 and CDR2 from the germline V gene are MNHEY and SMNVEV (reference sequence). This CDR3 is CASSSGLTSGNTIYF. As DNA, the CDR3 is TGTGCCAGCAGCTCAGGACTGACCTCTGGAAACACCATATATTTT.

The V and J genes are TRBV10-1 and TRBJ2-3; 7 nucleotides agree with TRBD1. Trimming cost V 3 bases and J 2 bases; bases outside gene matches: 5. The germline CDR1 and CDR2 sequences are WNHNN and SYGVQD (reference sequence). The CDR3 runs to 15 residues. Here the CDR3 reads CASSEGTVLTDTQYF. CDR3 bases: TGCGCCAGCAGTGAAGGGACAGTGCTCACAGATACGCAGTATTTT.

Points on this clone: The same CDR3 is also encoded by other DNA sequences in this sample. This sequence joins TRBV28 and TRBJ1-2, with 7 bases lining up with TRBD1. The V gene end was trimmed by 5 bases and the J gene end by 2 bases; junction bases not matched to a gene: 2. CDR3 length: 13 residues. Germline V gene sequence: CDR1 MDHEN, CDR2 SYDVKM. The CDR3 sequence is CASSETGNYGYTF. CDR3 bases: TGTGCCAGCAGTGAGACAGGGAACTATGGCTACACCTTC.

This clone came up once. This chain uses TRBV5-6 with TRBJ2-1; the match to TRBD1 covers 7 bases. This CDR3 has 14 residues. Per germline, CDR1 SGHDT and CDR2 YYEEEE. The V segment lost 4 bases and the J segment 8 bases; nucleotides outside the gene matches: 9. As DNA, the CDR3 is TGTGCCAGCAGCCCGGACACAGGGGTCGATGAGCAGTTCTTC. It specifies CASSPDTGVDEQFF.

The J gene is TRBJ1-4, the V gene TRBV28, with 7 bases lining up with TRBD1. Trimming took 5 bases from V and 6 from J; bases not matched to a gene: 9. CDR3 length equals 15 residues. Germline V gives CDR1 MDHEN, CDR2 SYDVKM. The CDR3 here is CASSVLEGADEKLFF. The DNA for the CDR3 is TGTGCCAGCAGTGTTTTGGAGGGGGCAGATGAAAAACTGTTTTTT.

About this clone: The same CDR3 also results from other DNA sequences found in this sample. The chain couples TRBV28 to TRBJ1-1; 10 bases map to TRBD1. V trimming: 6 bases; J trimming: 3 bases; junction bases outside the gene matches: 4. In germline, CDR1 is MDHEN, CDR2 SYDVKM. The CDR3 extends over 14 amino acids. The CDR3 bases are TGTGCCAGCAGCTCGACAGGGGGCGACACTGAAGCTTTCTTT. It codes for CASSSTGGDTEAFF.

The chain has TRBV6-5 and TRBJ1-1, with D hard to call. Trimming shortened V by 2 bases and J by 6 bases, and 7 bases separated the two germline ends. The CDR3 covers 12 residues. The V gene's germline CDR1 is MNHEY and CDR2 SVGAGI. The CDR3 here is CASSYPVPEAFF. The CDR3 DNA reads as TGTGCCAGCAGTTACCCGGTGCCTGAAGCTTTCTTT.

This chain uses TRBV4-3 with TRBJ2-5; weak D call: TRBD2 (7 bases). The CDR3 is 15 amino acids. From germline, CDR1 is LGHNA and CDR2 YSLEER. With 3 bases removed from V and 4 bases from J, the gap between germline ends came to 15 bases. In DNA, the CDR3 is TGCGCCAGCAGCCAGAGGGGGGAGGGCCCAGAGACCCAGTACTTC. Its protein product is CASSQRGEGPETQYF.

Of note for this clone: The same CDR3 can be traced to other DNA sequences in this sample. CDR3 sequence reads: CASSPSGALNTEAFF. The CDR3 DNA sequence: TGTGCCAGCAGCCCTTCAGGGGCCTTGAACACTGAAGCTTTCTTT. V gene TRBV9 combines with J gene TRBJ1-1; D may be TRBD1 (6 bases). The V and J ends lost 4 bases and 0 bases respectively, with 13 bases between them. Germline V gene sequence: CDR1 SGDLS, CDR2 YYNGEE. CDR3 size: 15 residues.

The J gene is TRBJ2-7, the V gene TRBV9; 7 nucleotides agree with TRBD2. CDR1 SGDLS and CDR2 YYNGEE come from the germline V gene. This CDR3 has 15 amino acids. The ends lost 6 bases at V and 4 bases at J; junction bases unmatched: 13. DNA for the CDR3: TGTGCCAGCACCCAAGGGGCGGGAGCTTGGTACGAGCAGTACTTC. Its translation is CASTQGAGAWYEQYF.

The chain is built from TRBV6-5 and TRBJ1-2; D gene unclear. V was pared by 2 bases and J by 5 bases, with 9 bases between. Germline V gives CDR1 MNHEY, CDR2 SVGAGI. The CDR3 runs to 13 residues. The CDR3 loop reads CASSYGHGYGYTF. The CDR3 DNA is TGTGCCAGCAGTTACGGGCACGGATATGGCTACACCTTC.

This chain connects TRBV29-1 to TRBJ2-2, with unresolved D. This CDR3 comprises 12 residues. Looked up from germline, CDR1 is SQVTM and CDR2 is ANQGSEA. V gave up 6 bases and J gave up 6 bases, with 11 bases separating them. The CDR3 DNA reads as TGCAGCGTCCGGGTGGGCGCCGGGGAGCTGTTTTTT. Its protein product is CSVRVGAGELFF.

As regards this clone: The identical CDR3 is also encoded by other nucleotide sequences in the sample. This chain uses TRBV7-9 with TRBJ2-7; TRBD1 might be the D (5 bases). With 3 bases removed from V and 1 base from J, the gap between germline ends came to 7 bases. The length of the CDR3 is 13 residues. CDR1 is SEHNR and CDR2 is FQNEAQ in the germline V gene (reference sequence). The CDR3 DNA sequence: TGTGCCAGCAGCTTGTCAGGGTCCTACGAGCAGTACTTC. Translating gives CASSLSGSYEQYF.

In nucleotides, the CDR3 is TGTGCCAGCAGCCAATCCAGGACAGAGTATAGCAATCAGCCCCAGCATTTT. It translates to CASSQSRTEYSNQPQHF. The chain has TRBV14 and TRBJ1-5; TRBD1 might be the D (6 bases). V gave up 2 bases and J gave up 0 bases, with 14 bases separating them. The germline V gene has CDR1 SGHDN and CDR2 FVKESK. There are 17 residues in the CDR3.

CDR3 nucleotide sequence: TGCGCCAGCAGCCAAGCATTAACAGGGACCTACAATGAGCAGTTCTTC. Amino acid sequence: CASSQALTGTYNEQFF. The V gene is TRBV4-1, the J gene TRBJ2-1; D may be TRBD1 (6 bases). CDR3 length equals 16 residues. Germline lookup yields CDR1 MGHRA and CDR2 YSYEKL. V shed 1 base and J shed 2 bases, with 12 bases lying between them.

The V and J genes are TRBV19 and TRBJ1-2, with no clear D. Germline CDR1 reads LNHDA; CDR2 reads SQIVND (reference sequence). This CDR3 is 15 amino acids long. V lost 3 bases and J 0 bases, leaving 11 bases between the germline ends. As DNA, the CDR3 is TGTGCCAGTAGTATTTGGAGCTGGGCTAACTATGGCTACACCTTC. Its protein is CASSIWSWANYGYTF.

This clone has just a few counts. This chain joins TRBV30 and TRBJ2-3; possible D gene TRBD1, 6 bases. V was clipped by 2 bases and J by 0 bases, with 15 bases between them. This CDR3 spans 16 amino acids. Germline V lookup: CDR1 GTSNPN, CDR2 SVGIG (reference sequence). CDR3 residues: CAWSLGTQSSTDTQYF. The DNA for the CDR3 is TGTGCCTGGAGTCTCGGGACACAGTCTAGCACAGATACGCAGTATTTT. Full variable domain (outside the CDR3, taken from reference TRBV30 and TRBJ2-3): SQTIHQWPATLVQPVGSPLSLECTVEGTSNPNLYWYRQAAGRGLQLLFYSVGIGQISSEVPQNLSASRPQDRQFILSSKKLLLSDSGFYLCAWSLGTQSSTDTQYFGPGTRLTVL.

As regards this clone: This same CDR3 is encoded by further DNA sequences in the sample. The gene calls are TRBV5-4 and TRBJ2-7; D remains ambiguous. The germline gives CDR1 SGHNT, CDR2 YYREEE (reference sequence). The V gene lost 4 bases and the J gene lost 0 bases, with 5 bases spanning the gap. The CDR3 loop spans 12 amino acids. CDR3 DNA: TGTGCCAGCAGCGCCAGCTCCTACGAGCAGTACTTC. Protein: CASSASSYEQYF.

This sequence joins TRBV7-9 and TRBJ1-1; a weak D match, TRBD1 (5 bases). Trimming cost V 1 base and J 5 bases, with 11 bases left between them. CDR1 is SEHNR, CDR2 FQNEAQ, per germline (reference sequence). The CDR3 consists of 14 residues. The CDR3 coding sequence is TGTGCCAGCAGCTTAGACGGGGCGGGTACTGAAGCTTTCTTT. Amino acids: CASSLDGAGTEAFF.

V gene TRBV13 combines with J gene TRBJ2-1; D is possibly TRBD1 or TRBD2 (5 bases each). This CDR3 has 13 residues. The germline gives CDR1 PRHDT, CDR2 FYEKMQ (reference sequence). Deletions cut 4 bases from V and 5 bases from J, with 9 bases between. The CDR3: CASSYRDHNEQFF. DNA for the CDR3: TGTGCCAGCAGCTACCGGGACCACAATGAGCAGTTCTTC.

V usage is TRBV30 and J usage is TRBJ1-5; D gene ambiguous. Germline lookup yields CDR1 GTSNPN and CDR2 SVGIG (reference sequence). The V gene lost 1 base and the J gene lost 0 bases, with 10 bases spanning the gap. This CDR3 has 15 residues. CDR3 in amino acids: CAWSGVGYSNQPQHF. For the CDR3, the DNA is TGTGCCTGGAGTGGGGTGGGTTATAGCAATCAGCCCCAGCATTTT.

This clone was detected once. The chain links TRBV6-5 to TRBJ2-7; D remains unclear. V was clipped by 6 bases and J by 7 bases, with 19 bases between them. The germline V gene encodes CDR1 MNHEY and CDR2 SVGAGI. CDR3 length equals 14 residues. The DNA for the CDR3 is TGTGCCAGCAGCCCAACGCCCTTGTTTACGGAGCAGTACTTC. This encodes CASSPTPLFTEQYF.